The next 2 T cell receptor beta chains were all read from a single sample in a study of blood T cell repertoires in COVID-19. Using immunoSEQ multiplex PCR, the repertoire was profiled, and TCRdb retains in-frame clones only, with some absent. Among roughly 15,000 clones listed, over 65% were seen once. The sequenced sample consisted of peripheral blood. These receptors all come from a boy younger than 10 with active or convalescent COVID-19.

V usage is TRBV10-1 and J usage is TRBJ2-1, with 12 bases that match TRBD2. The CDR3 sequence is 16 residues long. The J segment lost 2 bases and the V segment lost 2 bases, leaving 1 base of the junction unmatched. Germline V lookup: CDR1 WNHNN, CDR2 SYGVQD (reference sequence). As DNA, the CDR3 is TGCGCCAGCAGTGAGACTAGCGGGGGGACCTACAATGAGCAGTTCTTC. Translation gives CASSETSGGTYNEQFF.

The chain employs TRBV5-1 and TRBJ2-1; TRBD2 matches 15 bases. The V segment lost 7 bases and the J segment 4 bases; nucleotides outside the gene matches: 12. This CDR3 comprises 18 residues. Germline lookup yields CDR1 SGHRS and CDR2 YFSETQ. CDR3 sequence reads: CASDPGTSGGRGYNEQFF. CDR3 DNA sequence: TGCGCCAGCGACCCCGGGACTAGCGGGGGGCGGGGGTACAATGAGCAGTTCTTC.